This T cell receptor (beta chain) was identified during a study of T-cell memory formation after mild COVID-19. TCRdb re-analysed the 5' RACE reads in MiXCR, keeping a single row per CDR3 protein. The repertoire holds around 210,000 distinct CDR3 sequences, with 9% to 10% as singletons. The sequence derives from a man between 18 and 29 years old who had mild COVID-19 (a few samples of this study predate the infection). Cell type and time point are not known. The material sequenced was PBMCs or a T cell subset sorted from them (not recorded which).

This CDR3 is CASSYRDRSQPQHF. The DNA for the CDR3 is TGTGCCAGCAGCTACCGGGACAGAAGTCAGCCCCAGCATTTT. The chain employs TRBV7-2 and TRBJ1-5; the match to TRBD1 covers 7 bases. Per the germline V gene, CDR1 is SGHTA and CDR2 is FQGNSA. This CDR3 has 14 amino acids. J was trimmed by 6 bases and V by 4 bases; bases with no gene match: 6.